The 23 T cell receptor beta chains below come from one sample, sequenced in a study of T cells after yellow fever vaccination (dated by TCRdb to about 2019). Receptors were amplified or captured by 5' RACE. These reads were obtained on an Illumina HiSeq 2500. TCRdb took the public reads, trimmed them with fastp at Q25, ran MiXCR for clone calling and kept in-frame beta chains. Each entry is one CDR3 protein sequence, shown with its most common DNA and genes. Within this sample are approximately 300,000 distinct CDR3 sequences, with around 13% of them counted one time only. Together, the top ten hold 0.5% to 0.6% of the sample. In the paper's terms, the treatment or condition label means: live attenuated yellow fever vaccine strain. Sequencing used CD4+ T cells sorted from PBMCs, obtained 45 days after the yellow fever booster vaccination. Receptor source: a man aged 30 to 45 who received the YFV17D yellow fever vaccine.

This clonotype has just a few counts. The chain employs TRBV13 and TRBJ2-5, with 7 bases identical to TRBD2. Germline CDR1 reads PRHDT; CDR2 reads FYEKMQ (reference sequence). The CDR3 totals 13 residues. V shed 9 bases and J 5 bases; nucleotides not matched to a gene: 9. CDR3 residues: CASSVGGSETQYF. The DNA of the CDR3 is TGTGCCAGTAGTGTTGGCGGGAGTGAGACCCAGTACTTC.

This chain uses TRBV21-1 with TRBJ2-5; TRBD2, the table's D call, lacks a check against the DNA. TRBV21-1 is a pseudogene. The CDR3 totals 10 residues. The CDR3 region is CASSKGEASF. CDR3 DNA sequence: TGTGCCAGCAGCAAAGGGGAGGCAAGCTTC.

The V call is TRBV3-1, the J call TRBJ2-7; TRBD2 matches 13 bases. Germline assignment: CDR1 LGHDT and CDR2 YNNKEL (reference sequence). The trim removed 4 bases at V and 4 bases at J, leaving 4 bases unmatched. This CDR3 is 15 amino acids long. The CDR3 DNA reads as TGTGCCAGCAGCCGTGGGACTAGCGGGAAATACGAGCAGTACTTC. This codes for CASSRGTSGKYEQYF.

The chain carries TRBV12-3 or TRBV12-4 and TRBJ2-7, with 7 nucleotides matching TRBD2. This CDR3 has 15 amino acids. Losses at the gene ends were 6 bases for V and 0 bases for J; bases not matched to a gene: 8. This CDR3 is CASRVTSESSYEQYF. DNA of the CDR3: TGTGCCAGCAGAGTCACTAGCGAAAGCTCCTACGAGCAGTACTTC.

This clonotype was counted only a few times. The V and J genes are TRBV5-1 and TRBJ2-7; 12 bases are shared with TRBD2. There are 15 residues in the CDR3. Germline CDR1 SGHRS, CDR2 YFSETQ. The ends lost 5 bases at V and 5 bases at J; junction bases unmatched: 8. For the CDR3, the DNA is TGCGCCAGCAGGCTGTTGACTAGCGGGAGAAACGAGCAGTACTTC. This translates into CASRLLTSGRNEQYF.

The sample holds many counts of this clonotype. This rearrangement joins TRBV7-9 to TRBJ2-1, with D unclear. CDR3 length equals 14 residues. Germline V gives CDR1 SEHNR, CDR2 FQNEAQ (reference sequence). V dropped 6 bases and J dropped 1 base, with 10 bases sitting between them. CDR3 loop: CASSDLGSYNEQFF. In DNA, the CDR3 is TGTGCCAGCAGTGATTTGGGATCCTACAATGAGCAGTTCTTC.

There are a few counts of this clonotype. CDR3 in DNA: TGTGCCAGCGGATCAAGCGGGAGCTCCTACAATGAGCAGTTCTTC. Amino acids: CASGSSGSSYNEQFF. V usage is TRBV7-6 and J usage is TRBJ2-1, with TRBD2 matching over 8 bases. Germline V CDR1 and CDR2: SGHVS, FNYEAQ. The CDR3 has 15 residues. The V gene end was trimmed by 8 bases and the J gene end by 0 bases; junction bases not matched to a gene: 6.

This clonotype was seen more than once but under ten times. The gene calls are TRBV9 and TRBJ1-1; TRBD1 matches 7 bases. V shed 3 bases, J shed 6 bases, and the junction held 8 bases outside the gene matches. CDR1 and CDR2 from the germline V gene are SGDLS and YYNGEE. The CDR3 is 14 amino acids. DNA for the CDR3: TGTGCCAGCAGCGCCCGGCCAGGGGGTCCTGAAGCTTTCTTT. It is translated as CASSARPGGPEAFF.

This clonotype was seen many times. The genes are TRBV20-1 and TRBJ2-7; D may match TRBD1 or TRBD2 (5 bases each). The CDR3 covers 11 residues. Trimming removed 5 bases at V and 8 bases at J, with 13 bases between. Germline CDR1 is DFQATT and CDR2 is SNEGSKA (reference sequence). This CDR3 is CSAASLGQQYF. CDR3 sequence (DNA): TGCAGTGCTGCCTCACTGGGACAGCAGTACTTC.

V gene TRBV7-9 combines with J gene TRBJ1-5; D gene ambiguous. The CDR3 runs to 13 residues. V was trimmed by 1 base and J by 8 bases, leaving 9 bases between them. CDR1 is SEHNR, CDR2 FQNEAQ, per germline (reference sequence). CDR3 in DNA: TGTGCCAGCAGCTTAGGGGAATTTGAGCCCCAGCATTTT. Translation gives CASSLGEFEPQHF.

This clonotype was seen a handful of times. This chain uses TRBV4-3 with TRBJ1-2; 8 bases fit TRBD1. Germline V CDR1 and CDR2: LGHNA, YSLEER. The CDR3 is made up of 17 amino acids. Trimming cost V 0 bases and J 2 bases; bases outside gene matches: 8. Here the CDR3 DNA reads TGCGCCAGCAGCCAAGATGCAGGGGGCAAGAGAAACTATGGCTACACCTTC. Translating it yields CASSQDAGGKRNYGYTF.

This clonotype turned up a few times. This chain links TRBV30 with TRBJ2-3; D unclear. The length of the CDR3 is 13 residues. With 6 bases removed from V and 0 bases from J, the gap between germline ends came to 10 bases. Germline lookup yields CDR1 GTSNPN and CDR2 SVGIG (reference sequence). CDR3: CACRTASTDTQYF. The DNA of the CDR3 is TGTGCCTGTAGGACGGCTAGCACAGATACGCAGTATTTT.

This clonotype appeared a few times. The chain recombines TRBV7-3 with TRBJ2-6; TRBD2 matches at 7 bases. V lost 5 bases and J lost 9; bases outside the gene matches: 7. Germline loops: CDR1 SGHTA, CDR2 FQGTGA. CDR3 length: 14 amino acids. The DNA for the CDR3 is TGTGCCAGCAGCCCCGGGGGGTTGGGCAACGTCCTGACTTTC. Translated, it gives CASSPGGLGNVLTF.

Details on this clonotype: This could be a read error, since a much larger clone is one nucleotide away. CDR3 sequence reads: CASSCGQGDYGYTF. The CDR3 DNA follows: TGTGCCAGCAGTTGTGGACAGGGGGACTATGGCTACACCTTC. The chain joins TRBV12-3 or TRBV12-4 to TRBJ1-2, with TRBD1 matching 10 bases. This CDR3 is built from 14 residues. The J segment lost 3 bases and the V segment lost 4 bases, leaving 2 bases of the junction unmatched.

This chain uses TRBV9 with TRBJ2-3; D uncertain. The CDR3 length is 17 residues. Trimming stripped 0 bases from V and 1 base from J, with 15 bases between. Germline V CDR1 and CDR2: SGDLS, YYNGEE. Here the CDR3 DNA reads TGTGCCAGCAGCGTAGGGGGTGGTGTCCGCGGCACAGATACGCAGTATTTT. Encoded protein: CASSVGGGVRGTDTQYF.

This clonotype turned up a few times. The CDR3 region is CSAVRSRNQPQHF. CDR3 DNA sequence: TGCAGTGCCGTCAGGAGCCGGAATCAGCCCCAGCATTTT. This chain uses TRBV20-1 with TRBJ1-5; D is unclear. The V and J ends lost 6 bases and 4 bases respectively, with 13 bases between them. The germline V gene encodes CDR1 DFQATT and CDR2 SNEGSKA (reference sequence). The CDR3 has 13 amino acids.

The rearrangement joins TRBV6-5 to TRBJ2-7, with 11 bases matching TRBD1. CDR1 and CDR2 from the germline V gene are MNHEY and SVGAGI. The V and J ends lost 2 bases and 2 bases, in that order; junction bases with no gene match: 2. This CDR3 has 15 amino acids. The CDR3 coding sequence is TGTGCCAGCAGTTACCCGGGACAGGGGGCCTACGAGCAGTACTTC. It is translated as CASSYPGQGAYEQYF.

The CDR3 spells CASSASTGQETQYF. The CDR3 coding sequence is TGTGCCAGCTCAGCTTCGACAGGACAAGAGACCCAGTACTTC. This chain uses TRBV18 with TRBJ2-5, with TRBD1 as a possible D gene (6 bases). The V gene's germline CDR1 is KGHSH and CDR2 LQKENI. The germline V and J ends were trimmed by 5 bases and 2 bases, with 12 bases remaining between them. The CDR3 is made up of 14 amino acids.

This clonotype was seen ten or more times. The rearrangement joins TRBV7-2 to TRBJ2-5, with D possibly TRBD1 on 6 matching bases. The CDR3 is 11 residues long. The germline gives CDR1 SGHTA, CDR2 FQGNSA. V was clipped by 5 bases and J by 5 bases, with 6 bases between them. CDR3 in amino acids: CASSQGETQYF. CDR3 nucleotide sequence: TGTGCCAGCAGCCAGGGGGAGACCCAGTACTTC.

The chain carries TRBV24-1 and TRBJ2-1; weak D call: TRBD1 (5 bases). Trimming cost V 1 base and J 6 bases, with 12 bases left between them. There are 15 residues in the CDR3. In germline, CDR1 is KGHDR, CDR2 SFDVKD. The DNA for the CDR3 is TGTGCCACCAGTGATTTCGCGCAGGGAACCAATGAGCAGTTCTTC. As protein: CATSDFAQGTNEQFF.

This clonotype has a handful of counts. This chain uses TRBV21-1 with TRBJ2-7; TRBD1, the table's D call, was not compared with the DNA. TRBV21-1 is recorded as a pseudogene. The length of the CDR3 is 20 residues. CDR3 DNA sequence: TGTGCCAGCAGCAAAGGGCCACGGGACCCGAACGGAGAAGTTCGTTACGAGCAGTACTTC. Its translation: CASSKGPRDPNGEVRYEQYF.

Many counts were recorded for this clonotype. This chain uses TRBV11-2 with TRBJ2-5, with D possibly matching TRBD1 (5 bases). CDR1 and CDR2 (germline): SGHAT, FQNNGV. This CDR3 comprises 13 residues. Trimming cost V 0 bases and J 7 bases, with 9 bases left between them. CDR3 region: CASSLDRVGTQYF. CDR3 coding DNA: TGTGCCAGCAGCTTAGACAGGGTCGGGACCCAGTACTTC.

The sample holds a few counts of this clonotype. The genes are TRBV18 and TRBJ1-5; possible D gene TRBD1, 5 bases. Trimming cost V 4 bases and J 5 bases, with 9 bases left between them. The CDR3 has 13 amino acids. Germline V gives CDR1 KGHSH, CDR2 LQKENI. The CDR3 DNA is TGTGCCAGCTCACTCGCGACAGATCAGCCCCAGCATTTT. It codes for CASSLATDQPQHF.